The present T cell receptor (beta chain) was sequenced within a study of shared clonotypes between healthy human individuals. In this sample, this clone turned up once. The V end was cut by 0 bases, the J end by 4 bases, with 15 bases between. The CDR3 totals 16 residues. CDR1 is MNHEY, CDR2 SVGAGI, per germline. Some clones are missing from TCRdb's copy, which holds only in-frame ones; the method was immunoSEQ multiplex PCR. Of roughly 2 million clones listed, approximately 96% were seen once; the top ten hold approximately 0.13%. The clonotype originates from a man younger than 30 in good health. What was sequenced was naive CD4+ T cells sorted from blood. As to subset: CD45RA+ positively selected. The chain has TRBV6-5 and TRBJ1-2; no reliable D call. CDR3 sequence (DNA): TGTGCCAGCAGTTACTCGGGGAGGGAGGGAAGCTATGGCTACACCTTC. Residues: CASSYSGREGSYGYTF.